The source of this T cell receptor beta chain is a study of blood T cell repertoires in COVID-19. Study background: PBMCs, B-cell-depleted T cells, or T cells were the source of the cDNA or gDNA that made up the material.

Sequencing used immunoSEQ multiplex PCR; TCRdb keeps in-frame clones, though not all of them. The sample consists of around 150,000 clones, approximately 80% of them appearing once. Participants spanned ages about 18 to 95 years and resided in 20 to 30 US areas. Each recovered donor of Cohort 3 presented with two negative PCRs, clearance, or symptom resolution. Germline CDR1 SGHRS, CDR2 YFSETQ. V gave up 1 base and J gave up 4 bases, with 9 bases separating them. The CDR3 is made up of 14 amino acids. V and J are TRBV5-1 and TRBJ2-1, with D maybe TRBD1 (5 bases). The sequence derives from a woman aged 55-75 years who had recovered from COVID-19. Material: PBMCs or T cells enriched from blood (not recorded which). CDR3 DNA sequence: TGCGCCAGCAGCTTGAACCAGGGTTACAATGAGCAGTTCTTC. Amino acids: CASSLNQGYNEQFF. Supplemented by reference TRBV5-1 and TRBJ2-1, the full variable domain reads KAGVTQTPRYLIKTRGQQVTLSCSPISGHRSVSWYQQTPGQGLQFLFEYFSETQRNKGNFPGRFSGRQFSNSRSEMNVSTLELGDSALYLCASSLNQGYNEQFFGPGTRLTVL.